The clone carrying this T cell receptor (beta chain) was found a few times. The antigen is undetermined. V lost 8 bases, J lost 4 bases, and 1 base stayed unmatched. The length of the CDR3 is 13 residues. Germline V lookup: CDR1 MDHEN, CDR2 SYDVKM. The data are from a study of beta chain features in type 1 diabetes. Study results and caveats: The analysis here could not establish whether HLA type shapes TCRB rearrangement. All four CD4+ subsets of Type 1 diabetes patients contained TCRB CDR3s that were moderately but significantly shorter.

The sequenced template was cDNA made from the entire isolated RNA. Sequencing was performed with immunoSEQ multiplex PCR; in TCRdb, only in-frame clones are kept and a portion is missing. Counted here are about 240,000 clones, approximately 15% occurring once; the ten biggest clones make up roughly 0.02%. The material sequenced was naive CD4+ T cells from blood. This sequence joins TRBV28 and TRBJ2-2; TRBD2 aligns across 10 bases. The TCR comes from a man younger than 45 with type 1 diabetes. The CDR3 region is CASRLAGTGELFF. The CDR3 region has the DNA TGTGCCAGCCGACTAGCGGGCACCGGGGAGCTGTTTTTT.